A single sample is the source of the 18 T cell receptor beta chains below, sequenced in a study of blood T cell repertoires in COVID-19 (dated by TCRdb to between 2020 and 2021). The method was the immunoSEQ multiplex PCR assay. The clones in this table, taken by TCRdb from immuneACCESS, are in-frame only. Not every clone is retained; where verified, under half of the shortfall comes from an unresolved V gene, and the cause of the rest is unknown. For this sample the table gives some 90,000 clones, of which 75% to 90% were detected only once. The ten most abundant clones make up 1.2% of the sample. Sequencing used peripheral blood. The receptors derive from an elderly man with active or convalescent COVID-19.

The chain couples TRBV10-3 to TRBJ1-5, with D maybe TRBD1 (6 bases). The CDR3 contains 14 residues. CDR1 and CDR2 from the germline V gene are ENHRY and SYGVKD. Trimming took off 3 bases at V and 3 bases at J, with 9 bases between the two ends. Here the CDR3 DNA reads TGTGCCATCAGTGAAAGACAGGACAATCAGCCCCAGCATTTT. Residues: CAISERQDNQPQHF.

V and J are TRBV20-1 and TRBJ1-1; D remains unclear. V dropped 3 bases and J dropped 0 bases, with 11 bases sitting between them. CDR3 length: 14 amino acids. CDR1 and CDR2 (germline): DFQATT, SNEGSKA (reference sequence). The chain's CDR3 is CSASEGSLNTEAFF. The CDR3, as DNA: TGCAGTGCTAGTGAGGGCAGTTTGAACACTGAAGCTTTCTTT.

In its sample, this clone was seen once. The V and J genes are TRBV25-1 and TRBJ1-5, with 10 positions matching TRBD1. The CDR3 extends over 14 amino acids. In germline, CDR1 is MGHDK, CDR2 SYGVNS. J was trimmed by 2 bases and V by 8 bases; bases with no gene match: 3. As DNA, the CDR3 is TGTGCCAGCGGGACAGGGGTTGGCAATCAGCCCCAGCATTTT. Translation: CASGTGVGNQPQHF.

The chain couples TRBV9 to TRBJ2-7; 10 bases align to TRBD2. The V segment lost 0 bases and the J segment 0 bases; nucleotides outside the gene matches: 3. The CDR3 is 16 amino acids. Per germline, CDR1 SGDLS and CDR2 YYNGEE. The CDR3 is CASSVEASGSSYEQYF. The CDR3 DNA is TGTGCCAGCAGCGTAGAAGCTAGCGGGAGCTCCTACGAGCAGTACTTC.

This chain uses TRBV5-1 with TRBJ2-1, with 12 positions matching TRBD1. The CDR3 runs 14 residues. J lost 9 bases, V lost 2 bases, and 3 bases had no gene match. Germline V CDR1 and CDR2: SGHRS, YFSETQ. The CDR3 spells CASSLGTGGFEQFF. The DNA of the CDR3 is TGCGCCAGCAGCTTAGGGACAGGGGGCTTTGAGCAGTTCTTC. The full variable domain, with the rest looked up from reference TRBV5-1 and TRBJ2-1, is KAGVTQTPRYLIKTRGQQVTLSCSPISGHRSVSWYQQTPGQGLQFLFEYFSETQRNKGNFPGRFSGRQFSNSRSEMNVSTLELGDSALYLCASSLGTGGFEQFFGPGTRLTVL.

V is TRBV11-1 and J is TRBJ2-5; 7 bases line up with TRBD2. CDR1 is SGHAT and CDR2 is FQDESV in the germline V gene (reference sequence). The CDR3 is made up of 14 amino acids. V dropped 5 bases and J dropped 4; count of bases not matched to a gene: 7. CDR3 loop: CASSPAGLLETQYF. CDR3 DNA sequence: TGTGCCAGCAGCCCAGCGGGACTTTTAGAGACCCAGTACTTC.

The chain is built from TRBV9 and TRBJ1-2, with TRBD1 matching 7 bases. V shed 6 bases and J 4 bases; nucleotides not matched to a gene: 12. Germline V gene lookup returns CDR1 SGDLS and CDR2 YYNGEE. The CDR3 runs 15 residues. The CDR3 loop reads CASTRGDTLGYGYTF. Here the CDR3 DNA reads TGTGCCAGCACCAGGGGGGACACGCTTGGCTATGGCTACACCTTC.

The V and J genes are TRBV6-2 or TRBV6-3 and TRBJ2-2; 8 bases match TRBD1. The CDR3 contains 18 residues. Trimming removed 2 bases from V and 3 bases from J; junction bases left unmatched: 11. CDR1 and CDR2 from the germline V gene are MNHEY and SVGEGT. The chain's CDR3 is CASSYLAQGVDYTGELFF. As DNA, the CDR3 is TGTGCCAGCAGTTACCTTGCACAGGGGGTTGATTACACCGGGGAGCTGTTTTTT.

Here the CDR3 DNA reads TGTGCCAGCAGTTCACCGTGGCAGGGGGCAGAGGGCTACACCTTC. Translation: CASSSPWQGAEGYTF. The V gene is TRBV28, the J gene TRBJ1-2; 8 bases line up with TRBD1. The trim removed 4 bases at V and 8 bases at J, leaving 12 bases unmatched. Germline assignment: CDR1 MDHEN and CDR2 SYDVKM. This CDR3 is 15 amino acids long.

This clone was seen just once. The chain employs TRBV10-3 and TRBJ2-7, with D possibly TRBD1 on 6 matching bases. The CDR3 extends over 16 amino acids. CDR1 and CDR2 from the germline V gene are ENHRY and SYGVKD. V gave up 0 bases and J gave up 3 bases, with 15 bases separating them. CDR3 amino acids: CAISESQGRQNYEQYF. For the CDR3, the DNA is TGTGCCATCAGTGAGTCACAGGGACGACAAAACTACGAGCAGTACTTC.

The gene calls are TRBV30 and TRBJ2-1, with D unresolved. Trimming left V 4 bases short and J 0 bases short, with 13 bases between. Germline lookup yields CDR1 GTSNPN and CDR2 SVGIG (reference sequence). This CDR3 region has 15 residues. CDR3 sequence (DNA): TGTGCCTGGAAAAAGCTACAGAGCTCCTACAATGAGCAGTTCTTC. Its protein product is CAWKKLQSSYNEQFF.

The CDR3, as DNA: TGTGCCAGCAGTTTAGGGGGACAGACCTTCTACGAGCAGTACTTC. Translating gives CASSLGGQTFYEQYF. This chain connects TRBV27 to TRBJ2-7; 7 bases line up with TRBD1. The CDR3 consists of 15 residues. The ends lost 2 bases at V and 3 bases at J; junction bases unmatched: 7. Per the germline V gene, CDR1 is MNHEY and CDR2 is SMNVEV (reference sequence).

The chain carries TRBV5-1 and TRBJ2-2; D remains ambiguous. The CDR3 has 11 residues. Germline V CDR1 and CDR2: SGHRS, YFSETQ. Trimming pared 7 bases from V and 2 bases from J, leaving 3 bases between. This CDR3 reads CASGNTGELFF. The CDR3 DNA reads TGCGCCAGCGGCAACACCGGGGAGCTGTTTTTT. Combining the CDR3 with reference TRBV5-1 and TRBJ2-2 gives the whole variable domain KAGVTQTPRYLIKTRGQQVTLSCSPISGHRSVSWYQQTPGQGLQFLFEYFSETQRNKGNFPGRFSGRQFSNSRSEMNVSTLELGDSALYLCASGNTGELFFGEGSRLTVL.

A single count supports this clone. The CDR3 sequence is CATSDSTSASYNEQFF. In DNA, the CDR3 is TGTGCCACCAGTGATTCTACTAGCGCAAGCTACAATGAGCAGTTCTTC. The chain uses TRBV24-1 and TRBJ2-1, with 7 bases aligning to TRBD2. CDR3 length: 16 amino acids. Germline V gives CDR1 KGHDR, CDR2 SFDVKD. The trim removed 2 bases at V and 3 bases at J, leaving 6 bases unmatched.

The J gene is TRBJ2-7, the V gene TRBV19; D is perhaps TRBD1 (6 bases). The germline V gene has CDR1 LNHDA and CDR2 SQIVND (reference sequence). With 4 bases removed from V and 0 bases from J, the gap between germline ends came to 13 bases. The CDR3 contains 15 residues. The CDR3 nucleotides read TGTGCCAGTAGTACCCCCTTGGACAGCTCCTACGAGCAGTACTTC. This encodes CASSTPLDSSYEQYF.

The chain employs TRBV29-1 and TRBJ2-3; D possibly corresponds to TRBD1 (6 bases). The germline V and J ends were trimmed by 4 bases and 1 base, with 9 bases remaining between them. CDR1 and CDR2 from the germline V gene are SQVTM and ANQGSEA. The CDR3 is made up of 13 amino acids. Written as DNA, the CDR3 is TGCAGCGTTGGCCACAGGGGCACAGATACGCAGTATTTT. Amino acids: CSVGHRGTDTQYF.

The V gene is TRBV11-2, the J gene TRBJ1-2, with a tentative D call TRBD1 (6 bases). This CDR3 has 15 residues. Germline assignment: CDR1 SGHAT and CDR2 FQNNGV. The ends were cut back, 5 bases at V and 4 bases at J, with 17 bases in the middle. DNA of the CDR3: TGTGCCAGCAGCGGGGGCGCGGGGGCGGTCTATGGCTACACCTTC. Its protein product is CASSGGAGAVYGYTF.

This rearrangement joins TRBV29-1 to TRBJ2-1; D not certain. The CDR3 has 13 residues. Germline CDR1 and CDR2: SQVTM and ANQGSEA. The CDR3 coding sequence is TGCAGTAGCCGAGGAAGCTCCTACAATGAGCAGTTCTTC. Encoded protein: CSSRGSSYNEQFF.